The 15 T cell receptor beta chains below all came from one sample that was sequenced in a study of blood T cell repertoires in COVID-19. Profiled with immunoSEQ multiplex PCR; TCRdb holds only in-frame clones, not every one. In the table there are more than 60,000 clones, around 88% of which are singletons. Sequences were obtained from peripheral blood. Receptor source: an elderly man with COVID-19, enrolled during active disease.

This clone appeared once. The chain uses TRBV6-5 and TRBJ1-2; D gene ambiguous. This CDR3 is 13 amino acids long. CDR1 and CDR2 from the germline V gene are MNHEY and SVGAGI. V was pared by 2 bases and J by 5 bases, with 9 bases between. For the CDR3, the DNA is TGTGCCAGCAGTTACATCGGGAGGTATGGCTACACCTTC. Translated, it gives CASSYIGRYGYTF.

The chain employs TRBV29-1 and TRBJ1-1; TRBD1 matches at 9 bases. The CDR3 length is 14 residues. The germline CDR1 and CDR2 sequences are SQVTM and ANQGSEA. With 5 bases clipped from V and 5 bases from J, the junction kept 9 bases outside the gene matches. CDR3 protein: CSVLAGTGQTEAFF. Here the CDR3 DNA reads TGCAGCGTTCTCGCCGGGACAGGGCAAACTGAAGCTTTCTTT.

The J gene is TRBJ2-1, the V gene TRBV5-4, with TRBD1 identical over 8 bases. The germline V gene encodes CDR1 SGHNT and CDR2 YYREEE (reference sequence). The CDR3 is 12 amino acids. V shed 4 bases, J shed 6 bases, and the junction held 0 bases outside the gene matches. DNA of the CDR3: TGTGCCAGCAGCGGACAGGGCAATGAGCAGTTCTTC. It yields the protein CASSGQGNEQFF.

The chain is built from TRBV11-2 and TRBJ1-2, with D possibly being TRBD1 (6 bases). Per germline, CDR1 SGHAT and CDR2 FQNNGV. The CDR3 totals 12 residues. Trimming pared 1 base from V and 6 bases from J, leaving 6 bases between. CDR3 nucleotide sequence: TGTGCCAGCAGCTTAGGACAGGATGGCTACACCTTC. Encoded protein: CASSLGQDGYTF.

The chain links TRBV9 to TRBJ2-2, with D maybe TRBD1 (6 bases). This CDR3 spans 15 amino acids. Trimming left V 4 bases short and J 4 bases short, with 14 bases between. CDR1 is SGDLS and CDR2 is YYNGEE in the germline V gene. CDR3 nucleotides: TGTGCCAGCAGCCCAAGGACAGACAGCACCGGGGAGCTGTTTTTT. Translation: CASSPRTDSTGELFF.

The genes are TRBV29-1 and TRBJ1-2; the match to TRBD1 covers 9 bases. Germline loops: CDR1 SQVTM, CDR2 ANQGSEA. CDR3 length equals 13 residues. The ends lost 6 bases at V and 7 bases at J; junction bases unmatched: 9. The CDR3 coding sequence is TGCAGCGTAGTGGGACAGGGTTTTTTTGGCTACACCTTC. As protein: CSVVGQGFFGYTF. Full variable domain (rest looked up from reference TRBV29-1 and TRBJ1-2): SAVISQKPSRDICQRGTSLTIQCQVDSQVTMMFWYRQQPGQSLTLIATANQGSEATYESGFVIDKFPISRPNLTFSTLTVSNMSPEDSSIYLCSVVGQGFFGYTFGSGTRLTVV.

The CDR3 loop is CASSQEYPRHDSNQPQHF. The DNA of the CDR3 is TGCGCCAGCAGCCAAGAGTACCCCCGACACGATAGCAATCAGCCCCAGCATTTT. V is TRBV4-1 and J is TRBJ1-5; D is undetermined. The CDR3 is 18 residues long. The ends were cut back, 0 bases at V and 0 bases at J, with 15 bases in the middle. CDR1 MGHRA and CDR2 YSYEKL come from the germline V gene.

The chain joins TRBV7-2 to TRBJ2-7; 7 bases are shared with TRBD1. The ends lost 1 base at V and 0 bases at J; junction bases unmatched: 0. Germline CDR1 and CDR2: SGHTA and FQGNSA. CDR3 length equals 14 residues. The DNA for the CDR3 is TGTGCCAGCAGCTTAGACAGGGGCTCCTACGAGCAGTACTTC. Translation gives CASSLDRGSYEQYF. The full variable domain, in which reference TRBV7-2 and TRBJ2-7 provide the parts outside the CDR3, is GAGVSQSPSNKVTEKGKDVELRCDPISGHTALYWYRQSLGQGLEFLIYFQGNSAPDKSGLPSDRFSAERTGGSVSTLTIQRTQQEDSAVYLCASSLDRGSYEQYFGPGTRLTVT.

Regarding this clone: The same CDR3 also results from other DNA sequences found in this sample. This chain uses TRBV18 with TRBJ1-1, with D tentatively TRBD1 (6 bases). This CDR3 spans 14 amino acids. Germline-derived CDR1 and CDR2 are KGHSH and LQKENI. V dropped 6 bases and J dropped 2 bases, with 13 bases sitting between them. CDR3: CASSQQGKNTEAFF. The CDR3 DNA follows: TGTGCCAGCTCTCAACAGGGAAAAAACACTGAAGCTTTCTTT.

On this clone itself: A read error may account for a junction end that differs from germline. The chain is built from TRBV7-9 and TRBJ2-1, with D tentatively TRBD2 (7 bases). Germline V CDR1 and CDR2: SEHNR, FQNEAQ (reference sequence). This CDR3 has 12 residues. The CDR3 DNA is TGTGCCACCAGCTTGCCGGGGGGCGAGCAGTTCTTC. It specifies CATSLPGGEQFF.

This chain uses TRBV11-1 with TRBJ2-7, with 9 bases aligning to TRBD1. CDR3 size: 15 residues. Looked up from germline, CDR1 is SGHAT and CDR2 is FQDESV (reference sequence). The V segment lost 1 base and the J segment 6 bases; nucleotides outside the gene matches: 7. In DNA form, the CDR3 reads TGTGCCAGCAGCTTAGTAGGAGGGACAGGGATCGAGCAGTACTTC. It specifies CASSLVGGTGIEQYF.

The chain couples TRBV9 to TRBJ1-2, with D tentatively TRBD1 (6 bases). This CDR3 has 14 amino acids. Deletions cut 5 bases from V and 4 bases from J, with 15 bases between. Germline CDR1 and CDR2: SGDLS and YYNGEE. CDR3 loop: CASRTGSGVYGYTF. In DNA form, the CDR3 reads TGTGCCAGCAGAACAGGGTCTGGCGTCTATGGCTACACCTTC.

This clone was observed a few times. V and J are TRBV10-3 and TRBJ1-6; a weak D match, TRBD1 (5 bases). Germline V gene data show CDR1 as ENHRY and CDR2 as SYGVKD. The CDR3 totals 14 residues. Trimming shortened V by 6 bases and J by 7 bases, and 13 bases separated the two germline ends. The CDR3 region has the DNA TGTGCCATCAGCAGGGAGGGCGGGAATTCACCCCTCCACTTT. This codes for CAISREGGNSPLHF.

The chain links TRBV6-5 to TRBJ1-1, with D perhaps matching TRBD1 (5 bases). The length of the CDR3 is 15 residues. V was cut by 5 bases and J by 6 bases, with 19 bases left in between. Germline assignment: CDR1 MNHEY and CDR2 SVGAGI. Written as DNA, the CDR3 is TGTGCCAGCAGTACGGAGGGACGGACGTCATCTGAAGCTTTCTTT. Amino acid sequence: CASSTEGRTSSEAFF.

The rearrangement uses TRBV7-9 and TRBJ1-5, with no clear D. CDR3 length: 13 amino acids. Germline V gives CDR1 SEHNR, CDR2 FQNEAQ (reference sequence). Deletions cut 1 base from V and 3 bases from J, with 4 bases between. CDR3 in amino acids: CASSLGANQPQHF. In nucleotides, the CDR3 is TGTGCCAGCAGCTTAGGGGCCAATCAGCCCCAGCATTTT.